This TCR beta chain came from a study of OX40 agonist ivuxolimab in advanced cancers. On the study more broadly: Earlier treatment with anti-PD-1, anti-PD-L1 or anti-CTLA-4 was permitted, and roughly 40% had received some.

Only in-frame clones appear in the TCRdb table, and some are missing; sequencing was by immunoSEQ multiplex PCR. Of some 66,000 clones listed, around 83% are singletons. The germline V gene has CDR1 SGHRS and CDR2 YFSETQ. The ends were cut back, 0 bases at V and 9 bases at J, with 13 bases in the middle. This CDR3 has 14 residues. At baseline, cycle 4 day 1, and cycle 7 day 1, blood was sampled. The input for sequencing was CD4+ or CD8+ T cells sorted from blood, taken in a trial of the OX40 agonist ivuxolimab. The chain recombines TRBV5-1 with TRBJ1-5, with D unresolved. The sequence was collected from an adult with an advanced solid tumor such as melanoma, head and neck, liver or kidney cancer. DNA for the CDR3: TGCGCCAGCAGCTTGGGGGTCCGCCCCGGGCCCCAGCATTTT. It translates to CASSLGVRPGPQHF.